A selection of T cell receptor beta chains follows, all from one sample in a study of CD8+ T cells in alopecia areata. The method was immunoSEQ multiplex PCR; TCRdb's version includes in-frame clones alone and lacks a portion of them. The profile shows around 82,000 clones, 51% of them singletons. The sample was NKG2D-high CD8+ T cells sorted from blood. The receptor source for this set is a human donor with alopecia areata. Each CDR3 is given with its conserved first and last residue. D genes are given only for firm matches. Clone sizes are given selectively: once, few, many, or a class where the clone is expanded.

cdr3_aa	cdr3_nt	j_call	v_call	d_call	clone_size
CAWSAGQFEQFF	TGTGCCTGGAGTGCAGGACAGTTTGAGCAGTTCTTC	TRBJ2-1	TRBV30	-	-
CSAVAGSSYEQYF	TGCAGCGCCGTAGCGGGATCATCCTACGAGCAGTACTTC	TRBJ2-7	TRBV29-1	TRBD2	-
CASSTNEKLFF	TGTGCCAGCAGCACGAATGAAAAACTGTTTTTT	TRBJ1-4	TRBV7-9	-	few
CSVERRNYNEQFF	TGCAGCGTTGAGCGGCGAAACTACAATGAGCAGTTCTTC	TRBJ2-1	TRBV29-1	-	few
CASSHLGQGNTGELFF	TGCGCCAGCAGCCACCTAGGACAGGGAAACACCGGGGAGCTGTTTTTT	TRBJ2-2	TRBV4-1	TRBD1	-
CASSPGTGVGTQYF	TGTGCCAGCAGTCCCGGGACAGGGGTGGGTACGCAGTATTTT	TRBJ2-3	TRBV27	TRBD1	-
CSDGRSSYNSPLHF	TGCAGCGACGGGCGAAGCTCCTATAATTCACCCCTCCACTTT	TRBJ1-6	TRBV29-1	-	few
CASSPGTSGNEQFF	TGTGCCAGCAGCCCCGGGACTAGCGGCAATGAGCAGTTCTTC	TRBJ2-1	TRBV5-4	TRBD2	-
CAAGLYYTF	TGTGCAGCAGGACTTTACTACACCTTC	TRBJ1-2	TRBV19	-	few
CASSSGDYEQYF	TGTGCCAGCTCGAGTGGGGACTACGAGCAGTACTTC	TRBJ2-7	TRBV2	-	few
CASSHNAASYEQYF	TGCGCCAGCAGCCATAACGCAGCCTCCTACGAGCAGTACTTC	TRBJ2-7	TRBV4-3	-	-
CAWSPHMSTEAFF	TGTGCCTGGAGCCCCCACATGAGCACTGAAGCTTTCTTT	TRBJ1-1	TRBV30	-	-
CASRLDRGRADTQYF	TGTGCCAGCAGGCTTGACAGGGGGCGCGCAGATACGCAGTATTTT	TRBJ2-3	TRBV2	TRBD1	-
CAWRGGPGRANEKLFF	TGTGCCTGGAGGGGGGGTCCCGGTCGAGCTAATGAAAAACTGTTTTTT	TRBJ1-4	TRBV30	-	-
CSVEKVYGYTF	TGCAGCGTTGAAAAGGTCTATGGCTACACCTTC	TRBJ1-2	TRBV29-1	-	-
CAGEGILQGGEQFF	TGTGCCGGAGAAGGGATCCTCCAAGGAGGAGAGCAGTTCTTC	TRBJ2-1	TRBV30	-	once
CALSPGPEKFF	TGTGCCCTGAGTCCAGGGCCGGAGAAGTTCTTC	TRBJ2-1	TRBV30	-	few
CASRGSGYEQYF	TGTGCCAGCAGAGGCTCCGGTTACGAGCAGTACTTC	TRBJ2-7	TRBV27	-	-
CASSPRQVFCEQYF	TGCGCCAGCAGTCCCCGACAGGTTTTCTGCGAGCAGTACTTC	TRBJ2-7	TRBV23-1	-	-
CASSAQGPGGYTF	TGTGCCAGCAGTGCACAGGGCCCGGGGGGCTACACCTTC	TRBJ1-2	TRBV27	-	once
CASSFRVAKNIQYF	TGTGCCAGCAGTTTCAGGGTAGCCAAAAACATTCAGTACTTC	TRBJ2-4	TRBV28	-	few
CASSYSQAGEQFF	TGTGCCAGCAGTTACTCCCAGGCGGGTGAGCAGTTCTTC	TRBJ2-1	TRBV6-5	-	few
CASRGAVYNEQFF	TGTGCCAGCCGGGGGGCGGTCTACAATGAGCAGTTCTTC	TRBJ2-1	TRBV2	-	-